What follows are 4 T cell receptor beta chains derived from one specimen sequenced in a study of Ad26.COV2.S vaccination and SARS-CoV-2 variants (dated by TCRdb to the early 2020s). Library method: the immunoSEQ multiplex PCR assay. TCRdb mirrors the immuneACCESS table, restricted to in-frame sequences. Some clones are absent from its copies; in checked studies, under half trace to an unresolved V gene, and the reason for the others is unknown. Within this sample are more than 350,000 clones, with 80% to 95% of them counted one time only. 9.5% to 15% of the sample is in the top ten clones. Reading the label with the study, this specimen's treatment or condition is: approximately 18 received Ad26.COV2.S at low or high dose, single or two shots; five or six received placebo; per-sample allocation not given. For vaccine and placebo recipients, the sequenced repertoires came from samples collected on day 63 after the first injection.

Sequenced material: peripheral blood, taken in a trial of Ad26.COV2.S vaccine versus placebo. Every receptor here comes from a person between 18 and 65 years old who received the Ad26.COV2.S COVID-19 vaccine or a placebo.

The genes are TRBV9 and TRBJ2-7; D remains ambiguous. V was pared by 3 bases and J by 1 base, with 14 bases between. CDR3 length: 15 residues. CDR1 is SGDLS and CDR2 is YYNGEE in the germline V gene. In nucleotides, the CDR3 is TGTGCCAGCAGCGCCGGCCCGTTCGGGTCCTACGAGCAGTACTTC. This gives the protein CASSAGPFGSYEQYF.

This chain's CDR3 is CASTRDIGGGIPPGSYEQYF. Here the CDR3 DNA reads TGTGCCAGCACAAGGGACATAGGGGGCGGAATTCCACCGGGCTCCTACGAGCAGTACTTC. The chain uses TRBV5-5 and TRBJ2-7, with TRBD1 matching over 7 bases. Germline V CDR1 and CDR2: SGHKS, YYEKEE (reference sequence). With V trimmed by 6 bases and J by 0 bases, 24 bases remained unmatched. There are 20 residues in the CDR3.

V is TRBV19 and J is TRBJ2-7, with a weak D call TRBD2 (6 bases). The V gene's germline CDR1 is LNHDA and CDR2 SQIVND (reference sequence). With 3 bases removed from V and 3 bases from J, the gap between germline ends came to 15 bases. This CDR3 is 15 amino acids long. CDR3 DNA: TGTGCCAGTAGTATCGTAGCCGGGACTCTCTACGAGCAGTACTTC. It specifies CASSIVAGTLYEQYF.

The rearrangement uses TRBV4-3 and TRBJ2-6; perhaps TRBD1 as D (5 bases). The CDR3 loop spans 16 amino acids. The germline V gene has CDR1 LGHNA and CDR2 YSLEER. V was clipped by 1 base and J by 4 bases, with 11 bases between them. The CDR3 loop reads CASSQVSGSGANVLTF. The CDR3 region has the DNA TGCGCCAGCAGCCAAGTGTCAGGGTCCGGGGCCAACGTCCTGACTTTC.